A selection of T cell receptor beta chains follows, all from one sample in a study of OX40 agonist ivuxolimab in advanced cancers. Libraries were prepared by immunoSEQ multiplex PCR; TCRdb keeps only in-frame clonotypes and omits some of them. The data hold about 60,000 clones, with roughly 90% observed a single time. The sequencing used CD4+ or CD8+ T cells sorted from blood, collected in a trial of the OX40 agonist ivuxolimab. The receptors shown here come from an adult with an advanced solid tumor such as melanoma, head and neck, liver or kidney cancer. Both conserved end residues are part of each CDR3. D genes are given only for firm matches. Not all rows give a size; the values are once, few, many and, for expanded clones, a class.

TGTGCCAGCAGTTTGCCCTCGTTCTACGAGCAGTACTTC | CASSLPSFYEQYF | TRBJ2-7 | TRBV28 | once | NA
TGCAGCGTTGGGCGGGGGGCTGGCATTCAGTACTTC | CSVGRGAGIQYF | TRBJ2-4 | TRBV29-1 | NA | TRBD2
TGTGCCAGCACCCGATGGACCCGGACAAGGGCGCGCAACTATGGCTACACCTTC | CASTRWTRTRARNYGYTF | TRBJ1-2 | TRBV21-1 | NA | NA
TGTGCCAGCAGGGGTACACCCCAACGGGATACGCAGTATTTT | CASRGTPQRDTQYF | TRBJ2-3 | TRBV6-5 | NA | NA
TGTGCCAGCAGGGGGACAGAATCCTACGAGCAGTACTTC | CASRGTESYEQYF | TRBJ2-7 | TRBV6-1 | NA | TRBD1
TGTGCCAGCAGTGGGTGGGTTCCCCACCTTTCCACTGAAGCTTTCTTT | CASSGWVPHLSTEAFF | TRBJ1-1 | TRBV6-1 | NA | NA
TGTGCCAGCAGCTTGGGGGGACAGGTACCCTACGAGCAGTACTTC | CASSLGGQVPYEQYF | TRBJ2-7 | TRBV5-8 | NA | TRBD1
TGTGCCAGCAGCTTAATACTGGGGGCCAGCACAAGGGAGCAGTACTTC | CASSLILGASTREQYF | TRBJ2-7 | TRBV7-2 | NA | NA
TGCGCCAGCAGCTTGGGTCCCCGGGGGGCCACCCAAGAGACCCAGTACTTC | CASSLGPRGATQETQYF | TRBJ2-5 | TRBV5-1 | NA | NA
TGTGCCAGTACCCGGACAGGGGCAAACTCTGGGGCCAACGTCCTGACTTTC | CASTRTGANSGANVLTF | TRBJ2-6 | TRBV19 | NA | TRBD1
TGTGCCATCAGTGAGTCAAGGGAGGGGTACAATGAGCAGTTCTTC | CAISESREGYNEQFF | TRBJ2-1 | TRBV10-3 | NA | TRBD2
TGTGCCAGCAGTTCACAGGATCAGCCCCAGCATTTT | CASSSQDQPQHF | TRBJ1-5 | TRBV6-5 | NA | NA
TGTGCCAGCAGCAAAGGCGGGGAGTGGGGACTGTTTTTT | CASSKGGEWGLFF | TRBJ1-4 | TRBV21-1 | NA | NA
TGTGCCAGCAGCCCAAGGGGGGGACATTTGGATACGCAGTATTTT | CASSPRGGHLDTQYF | TRBJ2-3 | TRBV9 | NA | NA
TGTGCCAGTAGTATAAGGCGGTCAGGGGTCGGACAGCCCCAGCATTTT | CASSIRRSGVGQPQHF | TRBJ1-5 | TRBV19 | NA | NA
TGTGCCAGCAGTGAGACCCCGAGGCGGGAGCAGTACTTC | CASSETPRREQYF | TRBJ2-7 | TRBV6-1 | NA | NA
TGTGCCAGCAGTTACGGTGACGGGACCTACGAGCAGTACTTC | CASSYGDGTYEQYF | TRBJ2-7 | TRBV6-5 | once | NA
TGTGCCAGCAGCCCTCCCGGGCCTAGTGCGCAGTATTTT | CASSPPGPSAQYF | TRBJ2-3 | TRBV7-9 | once | NA
TGTGCCAGCAGTAAGGAGCTTAGGGCTAATGAAAAACTGTTTTTT | CASSKELRANEKLFF | TRBJ1-4 | TRBV6-5 | once | NA
TGTGCCAGCACCCCACGGGGGGGGCCCACCTACGAGCAGTACTTC | CASTPRGGPTYEQYF | TRBJ2-7 | TRBV28 | NA | TRBD2
TGTGCCAGCAGTGGTCGACAGTCGGCAAACTATGGCTACACCTTC | CASSGRQSANYGYTF | TRBJ1-2 | TRBV2 | NA | NA
TGTGCCAGCAGCGCCCGACAGGACAATGAGCAGTTCTTC | CASSARQDNEQFF | TRBJ2-1 | TRBV9 | once | NA
TGTGCCTGGACCCCGGGACGGGAGAACACTGAAGCTTTCTTT | CAWTPGRENTEAFF | TRBJ1-1 | TRBV30 | NA | NA
TGTGCCTGGAGTGTACTGGAGACAGATACGCAGTATTTT | CAWSVLETDTQYF | TRBJ2-3 | TRBV30 | once | NA
TGTGCCAGCAGCGTAGAGGCCGGAAGGCGCTCTGGAAACACCATATATTTT | CASSVEAGRRSGNTIYF | TRBJ1-3 | TRBV9 | once | NA
TGCGCCAGCCTCGGGACAGGGGAGTTAAAGCAGTACTTC | CASLGTGELKQYF | TRBJ2-7 | TRBV10-2 | few | TRBD1
TGTGCCAGCAGTTTAAATCCCCCGGGACCGGCGGAGACCCAGTACTTC | CASSLNPPGPAETQYF | TRBJ2-5 | TRBV27 | NA | NA
TGTGCCAGTAGTACCGCCAGCGGGGGGCCCTACAATGAGCAGTTCTTC | CASSTASGGPYNEQFF | TRBJ2-1 | TRBV19 | NA | TRBD2
TGTGCCAGCAGTTCCCGACAGGGGGTGCTTGCCGGGGAGCTGTTTTTT | CASSSRQGVLAGELFF | TRBJ2-2 | TRBV28 | NA | TRBD1
TGCAGCGTTGAGGGGTCGGCGGAATACCCCCTCTATGGCTACACCTTC | CSVEGSAEYPLYGYTF | TRBJ1-2 | TRBV29-1 | NA | NA
TGTGCCAGCAGCAAAGGGACCTGGGGGGCCGGAGGGCGCACAAAAATCGGGGCAGATACGCAGTATTTT | CASSKGTWGAGGRTKIGADTQYF | TRBJ2-3 | TRBV21-1 | NA | NA
TGTGCCAGCAGCTTTAGCTTCGATTCACCCCTCCACTTT | CASSFSFDSPLHF | TRBJ1-6 | TRBV7-8 | NA | NA
TGTGCCAGCAGCGCGGGACAGGGGGCGTCCTATGCCTACGAGCAGTACTTC | CASSAGQGASYAYEQYF | TRBJ2-7 | TRBV9 | NA | TRBD1
TGTGCCAGCAGCGTAGGGACAGTCCAAGAGACCCAGTACTTC | CASSVGTVQETQYF | TRBJ2-5 | TRBV9 | few | NA
TGTGCCAGCAGTGTCGACAGGGGCACAGATACGCAGTATTTT | CASSVDRGTDTQYF | TRBJ2-3 | TRBV6-1 | NA | TRBD1
TGTGCCTGGAGTGTACTCGACAGGGGATCCTACGAGCAGTACTTC | CAWSVLDRGSYEQYF | TRBJ2-7 | TRBV30 | NA | TRBD1
TGCGCCAGCAGCAAGACAGGGGAACAGCCCCAGCATTTT | CASSKTGEQPQHF | TRBJ1-5 | TRBV10-2 | few | TRBD1
TGTGCCAGTAGTCACCCGGGACTAGCGGGGACCACAGATACGCAGTATTTT | CASSHPGLAGTTDTQYF | TRBJ2-3 | TRBV19 | NA | TRBD2
TGCGCCAGCAGCTTGGATGGGTCAGGCACAGATACGCAGTATTTT | CASSLDGSGTDTQYF | TRBJ2-3 | TRBV5-1 | NA | NA
TGTGCCAGTAGTTCCCCGGGACCAAGGTCTGGGGCCAACGTCCTGACTTTC | CASSSPGPRSGANVLTF | TRBJ2-6 | TRBV19 | NA | NA